A single sample is the source of the 9 T cell receptor beta chains below, sequenced in a study of Graves' ophthalmopathy and Graves' hyperthyroidism. The sequenced template was RNA, covering the TCR beta CDR3 region. The workflow started with a first-round RT-PCR run with HTBI primers and then moved on to a second-round multiplex PCR. TCRdb re-derived calls from the multiplex PCR reads in MiXCR, one entry per CDR3 protein. Counted here are over a million distinct CDR3 sequences, roughly two fifths occurring once; the ten biggest clones make up over 8.5%. The sequenced material came from peripheral blood or thyroid tissue (not recorded which). These receptors were taken from an adult man with Graves' hyperthyroidism.

This clonotype is a singleton in its sample. The chain combines TRBV20-1 with TRBJ1-2; 7 nucleotides match TRBD1. The CDR3 totals 15 residues. Unmatched junction bases numbered 14, after V lost 4 bases and J lost 6 bases. Germline V lookup: CDR1 DFQATT, CDR2 SNEGSKA (reference sequence). The CDR3 DNA follows: TGCAGTGCTAAGAGGGTCCCAGGGGACAGCCATGGCTACACCTTC. Encoded protein: CSAKRVPGDSHGYTF.

The sample holds many counts of this clonotype. This chain joins TRBV4-1 and TRBJ1-1; D is perhaps TRBD1 (6 bases). The CDR3 sequence is 13 residues long. Trimming pared 7 bases from V and 1 base from J, leaving 10 bases between. Germline V gene lookup returns CDR1 MGHRA and CDR2 YSYEKL. This chain's CDR3 is CASIGQRNTEAFF. The DNA of the CDR3 is TGCGCCAGCATCGGACAGAGGAACACTGAAGCTTTCTTT.

The chain is built from TRBV29-1 and TRBJ1-5; D is possibly TRBD1 (6 bases). Germline V gene sequence: CDR1 SQVTM, CDR2 ANQGSEA. The length of the CDR3 is 11 residues. With 6 bases removed from V and 4 bases from J, the gap between germline ends came to 7 bases. The CDR3 reads CSVGQNQPQHF. As DNA, the CDR3 is TGCAGCGTAGGACAGAATCAGCCCCAGCATTTT. Drawing the rest from reference TRBV29-1 and TRBJ1-5, the complete variable domain is SAVISQKPSRDICQRGTSLTIQCQVDSQVTMMFWYRQQPGQSLTLIATANQGSEATYESGFVIDKFPISRPNLTFSTLTVSNMSPEDSSIYLCSVGQNQPQHFGDGTRLSIL.

The gene calls are TRBV5-6 and TRBJ2-2; 7 bases fit TRBD1. The CDR3 is 16 amino acids. Trimming removed 9 bases from V and 6 bases from J; junction bases left unmatched: 17. CDR1 and CDR2 (germline): SGHDT, YYEEEE. In DNA, the CDR3 is TGTGCCAACATCCTTGAGACAGGGAGATGGTCCGGGGAGCTGTTTTTT. Amino acid sequence: CANILETGRWSGELFF.

In this sample, this clonotype turned up many times. This sequence joins TRBV19 and TRBJ1-1; unclear D gene. The CDR3 runs 11 residues. Germline values: CDR1 LNHDA, CDR2 SQIVND (reference sequence). The ends were cut back, 7 bases at V and 1 base at J, with 4 bases in the middle. The CDR3 nucleotides read TGTGCCAGTATTGGGAACACTGAAGCTTTCTTT. This gives the protein CASIGNTEAFF. The full variable domain, in which reference TRBV19 and TRBJ1-1 provide the parts outside the CDR3, is DGGITQSPKYLFRKEGQNVTLSCEQNLNHDAMYWYRQDPGQGLRLIYYSQIVNDFQKGDIAEGYSVSREKKESFPLTVTSAQKNPTAFYLCASIGNTEAFFGQGTRLTVV.

This chain uses TRBV7-2 with TRBJ2-7, with D possibly being TRBD2 (7 bases). Per germline, CDR1 SGHTA and CDR2 FQGNSA. The V and J ends lost 2 bases and 3 bases respectively, with 20 bases between them. CDR3 size: 17 residues. The CDR3 protein is CASSLRGGQVPYYEQYF. CDR3 bases: TGTGCCAGCAGCTTAAGGGGGGGGCAGGTACCATACTACGAGCAGTACTTC.

Comments on this clonotype: A much larger clone is a single base away; this may be a read error. The V call is TRBV7-2, the J call TRBJ2-7; D unresolved. V dropped 7 bases and J dropped 6 bases, with 19 bases sitting between them. Germline V lookup: CDR1 SGHTA, CDR2 FQGNSA. CDR3 size: 14 residues. As DNA, the CDR3 is TGTGCCAGCATCCGTCTTGTGGGAAGGAGCGAGCAGTACTTC. Its translation is CASIRLVGRSEQYF.

The V call is TRBV7-8, the J call TRBJ1-1; 10 bases agree with TRBD1. CDR1 SGHVS and CDR2 FQNEAQ come from the germline V gene. The junction had 8 bases not matched to a gene; V was cut back by 5 bases and J by 5 bases. The CDR3 runs to 15 residues. The CDR3: CASSQGQGPKTEAFF. DNA of the CDR3: TGTGCCAGCAGCCAGGGACAGGGGCCTAAGACTGAAGCTTTCTTT.

This rearrangement joins TRBV7-6 to TRBJ1-2, with D unclear. Trimming stripped 7 bases from V and 2 bases from J, with 11 bases between. This CDR3 region has 13 residues. CDR1 and CDR2 (germline): SGHVS, FNYEAQ. CDR3: CASTVSGNYGYTF. The CDR3, as DNA: TGTGCCAGCACCGTCTCCGGGAACTATGGCTACACCTTC.